This T cell receptor (beta chain) emerged from a study of blood T cell repertoires in COVID-19. About the research overall: The United States, Italy and Spain were the sources of the acute and convalescent COVID-19 samples. In each case, the material was cDNA or gDNA derived from T cells, B-cell-depleted T cells, or PBMCs.

In the authors' methods: Estimation of nucleated cell counts was performed using reference gene primer amplification. Profiled with immunoSEQ multiplex PCR; TCRdb holds only in-frame clones, not every one. V, J and clone size derive from that table, while D and trimming were established from the DNA sequence. This table holds some 120,000 clones, 84% found once. The CDR3 is 14 residues long. V was cut by 0 bases and J by 2 bases, with 9 bases left in between. Germline V CDR1 and CDR2: SGDLS, YYNGEE. Worth noting for this clone: Other DNA sequences within the sample encode an identical CDR3.

The sequenced sample consisted of peripheral blood. The TCR was taken from a woman in her 30s who had recovered from COVID-19. The chain has TRBV9 and TRBJ2-7, with a tentative D call TRBD2 (6 bases). CDR3 coding DNA: TGTGCCAGCAGCGTAGGTAGCGGAACCTACGAGCAGTACTTC. It is translated as CASSVGSGTYEQYF.